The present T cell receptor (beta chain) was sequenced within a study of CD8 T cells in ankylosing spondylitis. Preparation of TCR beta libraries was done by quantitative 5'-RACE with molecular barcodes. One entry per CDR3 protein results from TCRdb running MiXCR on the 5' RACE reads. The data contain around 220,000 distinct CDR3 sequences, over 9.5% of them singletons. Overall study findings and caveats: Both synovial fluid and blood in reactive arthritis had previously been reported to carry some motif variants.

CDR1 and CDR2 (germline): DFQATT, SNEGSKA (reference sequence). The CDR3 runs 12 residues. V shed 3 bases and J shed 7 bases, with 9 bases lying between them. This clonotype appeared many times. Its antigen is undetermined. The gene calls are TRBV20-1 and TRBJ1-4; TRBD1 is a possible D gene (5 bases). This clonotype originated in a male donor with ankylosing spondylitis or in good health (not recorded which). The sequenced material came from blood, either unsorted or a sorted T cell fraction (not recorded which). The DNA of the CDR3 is TGCAGTGCTAGTCAGGGTGGTGAAAAACTGTTTTTT. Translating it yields CSASQGGEKLFF.